The next 20 T cell receptor beta chains were all read from a single sample in a study of CD8+CD57+ T cells in acquired aplastic anemia. Genomic DNA served as template for TCR beta VDJ and CDR3 profiling. From the reads, TCRdb called clonotypes with MiXCR, one entry per CDR3 protein. The sample yields around 170,000 distinct CDR3 sequences, about half seen once. All sequencing subjects had displayed CD8+CD57+ cell expansion on flow cytometry. Sequenced sample: sorted CD4+, CD8+, or CD8+CD57+ T cells (not recorded which) from PBMCs. These receptors were taken from a human donor with aplastic anemia.

The sample holds many counts of this clonotype. This sequence joins TRBV6-2 or TRBV6-3 and TRBJ1-1; D gene ambiguous. Germline V gene data show CDR1 as MNHEY and CDR2 as SVGEGT. Trimming removed 3 bases at V and 2 bases at J, with 7 bases between. This CDR3 is built from 13 residues. The CDR3 nucleotides are TGTGCCAGCAGTTATATCCGAAACACTGAAGCTTTCTTT. Protein product: CASSYIRNTEAFF.

This clonotype was observed a single time. A read error may produce the germline difference seen at one junction end. This chain connects TRBV29-1 to TRBJ2-1; the match to TRBD1 covers 7 bases. CDR3 size: 16 residues. Germline values: CDR1 SQVTM, CDR2 ANQGSEA. This CDR3 is CSVADRDPSSYSEQFF. The CDR3 DNA is TGCAGTGTAGCAGACAGGGACCCGAGCTCCTACAGTGAGCAGTTCTTC.

This chain uses TRBV2 with TRBJ2-5; 7 bases agree with TRBD1. The V and J ends lost 8 bases and 5 bases, in that order; junction bases with no gene match: 8. The germline V gene encodes CDR1 SNHLY and CDR2 FYNNEI. This CDR3 is 13 amino acids long. The CDR3 DNA follows: TGTGCCAGCGTCTTTCTGACAGGGGAGACCCAGTACTTC. Protein sequence: CASVFLTGETQYF. Full variable domain (rest looked up from reference TRBV2 and TRBJ2-5): EPEVTQTPSHQVTQMGQEVILRCVPISNHLYFYWYRQILGQKVEFLVSFYNNEISEKSEIFDDQFSVERPDGSNFTLKIRSTKLEDSAMYFCASVFLTGETQYFGPGTRLLVL.

There are a few counts of this clonotype. The chain couples TRBV2 to TRBJ2-7; D call uncertain. Trimming took off 8 bases at V and 9 bases at J, with 20 bases between the two ends. Germline V lookup: CDR1 SNHLY, CDR2 FYNNEI. CDR3 size: 13 residues. The CDR3 protein is CASAQQEKGVQYF. The CDR3 DNA reads as TGTGCCAGCGCACAGCAGGAGAAAGGAGTGCAGTACTTC.

The chain recombines TRBV19 with TRBJ1-2, with no clear D. The CDR3 has 15 amino acids. With 4 bases removed from V and 8 bases from J, the gap between germline ends came to 20 bases. CDR1 and CDR2 from the germline V gene are LNHDA and SQIVND (reference sequence). CDR3 sequence (DNA): TGTGCCAGTAGTACCGAACCACGGGGTTACGGGGGCTACACCTTC. Translated: CASSTEPRGYGGYTF.

The V and J genes are TRBV6-2 or TRBV6-3 and TRBJ2-7; 7 bases align to TRBD1. CDR1 is MNHEY, CDR2 SVGEGT, per germline. The junction had 16 bases not matched to a gene; V was cut back by 2 bases and J by 3 bases. This CDR3 spans 18 amino acids. CDR3 loop: CASSYADQLPGQRYEQYF. The CDR3 DNA follows: TGTGCCAGCAGTTACGCGGACCAACTGCCGGGACAGCGCTACGAGCAGTACTTC.

The V and J genes are TRBV7-2 and TRBJ1-1, with 10 bases that match TRBD1. V shed 4 bases and J 1 base; nucleotides not matched to a gene: 3. CDR3 size: 15 residues. In germline, CDR1 is SGHTA, CDR2 FQGNSA. CDR3 residues: CASSSWTGGNTEAFF. DNA of the CDR3: TGTGCCAGCAGCTCGTGGACAGGGGGGAACACTGAAGCTTTCTTT.

This clonotype was counted many times. The chain couples TRBV2 to TRBJ2-7; D is perhaps TRBD1 (7 bases). Trimming shortened V by 9 bases and J by 0 bases, and 12 bases separated the two germline ends. Germline CDR1 and CDR2: SNHLY and FYNNEI. This CDR3 has 13 residues. CDR3 loop: CARGGQSSYEQYF. Written as DNA, the CDR3 is TGTGCCAGGGGGGGACAGAGCTCCTACGAGCAGTACTTC.

This chain links TRBV10-3 with TRBJ1-2; perhaps TRBD1 as D (5 bases). Germline V CDR1 and CDR2: ENHRY, SYGVKD. Trimming shortened V by 3 bases and J by 6 bases, and 11 bases separated the two germline ends. There are 13 residues in the CDR3. The CDR3: CAISERGENGYTF. CDR3 DNA sequence: TGTGCCATCAGTGAACGAGGGGAAAATGGCTACACCTTC.

Many counts were recorded for this clonotype. The chain links TRBV12-3 or TRBV12-4 to TRBJ1-5, with a possible D match to TRBD1 (6 bases). The ends were cut back, 8 bases at V and 4 bases at J, with 18 bases in the middle. The CDR3 loop spans 15 amino acids. CDR3 sequence: CASCPGQYVNQPQHF. The CDR3 bases are TGTGCCAGCTGTCCGGGACAATATGTTAATCAGCCCCAGCATTTT.

This clonotype was found a few times. The CDR3 nucleotides are TGTGCCAGCAGTTTATTCAGACAGGGTGGGTTCCGCGAGCAGTACTTC. Translated, it gives CASSLFRQGGFREQYF. The V gene is TRBV27, the J gene TRBJ2-7; 7 bases align to TRBD1. Germline values: CDR1 MNHEY, CDR2 SMNVEV (reference sequence). V trimming: 1 base; J trimming: 6 bases; junction bases outside the gene matches: 12. The CDR3 length is 16 residues.

The chain employs TRBV19 and TRBJ2-1, with 12 bases that match TRBD2. In germline, CDR1 is LNHDA, CDR2 SQIVND (reference sequence). The CDR3 spans 16 residues. Trimming took 2 bases from V and 2 from J; bases not matched to a gene: 1. The CDR3 DNA sequence: TGTGCCAGTAGTATAACTAGCGGGGGGCCCTACAATGAGCAGTTCTTC. Encoded protein: CASSITSGGPYNEQFF.

This chain links TRBV24-1 with TRBJ2-1, with unresolved D. This CDR3 comprises 12 residues. V lost 3 bases, J lost 7 bases, and 6 bases lay in between. In germline, CDR1 is KGHDR, CDR2 SFDVKD. As DNA, the CDR3 is TGTGCCACCAGTGATGCCCAAAATGAGCAGTTCTTC. This gives the protein CATSDAQNEQFF.

Worth noting for this clonotype: One end of the junction does not line up with germline, which may come from a read error. J is TRBJ2-3 and V is TRBV25-1; TRBD2 might be the D (5 bases). The germline V gene has CDR1 MGHDK and CDR2 SYGVNS. This CDR3 region has 14 residues. Here the CDR3 DNA reads TGTGCCACCAGTGATTTGCTAGCTACAGATACGCAGTATTTT. The encoded protein is CATSDLLATDTQYF.

This clonotype is a singleton in its sample. The V call is TRBV2, the J call TRBJ1-5, with 9 bases identical to TRBD1. With V trimmed by 4 bases and J by 2 bases, 3 bases remained unmatched. This CDR3 is 15 amino acids long. Germline CDR1 and CDR2: SNHLY and FYNNEI. The CDR3 DNA follows: TGTGCCAGCAGTGGGGGGACAGGGCGCAATCAGCCCCAGCATTTT. Its protein is CASSGGTGRNQPQHF. The complete variable domain, with remaining parts taken from reference TRBV2 and TRBJ1-5, reads EPEVTQTPSHQVTQMGQEVILRCVPISNHLYFYWYRQILGQKVEFLVSFYNNEISEKSEIFDDQFSVERPDGSNFTLKIRSTKLEDSAMYFCASSGGTGRNQPQHFGDGTRLSIL.

This clonotype has at least ten counts. The chain combines TRBV25-1 with TRBJ1-2; 9 bases map to TRBD1. J lost 7 bases, V lost 4 bases, and 10 bases had no gene match. Germline V lookup: CDR1 MGHDK, CDR2 SYGVNS. There are 15 residues in the CDR3. CDR3 nucleotides: TGTGCCAGCAGTGTTCCCGGGACAGGGACGAGTGGCTACACCTTC. Translated: CASSVPGTGTSGYTF.

This sequence joins TRBV20-1 and TRBJ2-7; D unclear. The germline V gene has CDR1 DFQATT and CDR2 SNEGSKA (reference sequence). The CDR3 covers 13 residues. With 0 bases removed from V and 2 bases from J, the gap between germline ends came to 8 bases. Here the CDR3 reads CSARDSATYEQYV. CDR3 bases: TGCAGTGCTAGAGACTCTGCGACCTACGAGCAGTACGTC.

This clonotype showed up many times. The chain combines TRBV12-3 or TRBV12-4 with TRBJ2-7; D uncertain. This CDR3 is 13 amino acids long. V gave up 1 base and J gave up 0 bases, with 4 bases separating them. Here the CDR3 reads CASSLGSSYEQYV. The CDR3 nucleotides are TGTGCCAGCAGTTTAGGCAGCTCCTACGAGCAGTACGTC.

The chain combines TRBV29-1 with TRBJ2-6; D may match TRBD1 or TRBD2 (5 bases each). Germline values: CDR1 SQVTM, CDR2 ANQGSEA. CDR3 length: 15 amino acids. The V end lost 5 bases, the J end lost 2 bases, and 13 bases lay between the germline ends. The CDR3 nucleotides are TGCAGCGTTTTTGAGGGGTTCCCTGGGGCCAACGTCCTGACTTTC. Translation: CSVFEGFPGANVLTF.

Note on this clonotype: Possible read error: a much larger clone is one base away. The CDR3 reads CASGLSGTVDQPQHF. DNA of the CDR3: TGTGCTAGTGGTTTGTCCGGGACCGTCGATCAGCCCCAGCATTTT. The rearrangement links TRBV12-5 to TRBJ1-5; possibly TRBD1 for D (5 bases). The CDR3 length is 15 residues. Trimming left V 2 bases short and J 5 bases short, with 13 bases between. Germline assignment: CDR1 LGHNT and CDR2 FRNRAP.